This T cell receptor beta chain originates from a study of control samples from healthy donors and cancer patients. Sequenced by immunoSEQ multiplex PCR; TCRdb stores in-frame clones only, minus some. The data contain 130,000 or so clones, about 88% of them singletons. Per the germline V gene, CDR1 is ENHRY and CDR2 is SYGVKD. The CDR3 spans 14 residues. V lost 5 bases and J lost 2, with 12 bases in between. The sequence derives from a man aged 50-59 years in good health. V usage is TRBV10-3 and J usage is TRBJ2-5; D may be TRBD2 (7 bases). Sequencing used blood. The CDR3 DNA reads TGTGCCATCAGTAGTAAGGGGGGGCAAGAGACCCAGTACTTC. Amino acids: CAISSKGGQETQYF.